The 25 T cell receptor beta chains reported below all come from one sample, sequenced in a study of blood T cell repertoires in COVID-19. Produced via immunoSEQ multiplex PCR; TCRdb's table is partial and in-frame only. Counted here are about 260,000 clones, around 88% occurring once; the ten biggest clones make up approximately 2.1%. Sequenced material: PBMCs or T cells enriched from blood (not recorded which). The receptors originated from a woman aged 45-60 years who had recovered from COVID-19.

The CDR3 protein is CASSHPGQSIGEQYF. The CDR3 DNA is TGTGCCAGCAGTCATCCGGGACAGAGCATAGGGGAGCAGTACTTC. The rearrangement uses TRBV28 and TRBJ2-7; the match to TRBD1 covers 7 bases. CDR3 length: 15 residues. The germline gives CDR1 MDHEN, CDR2 SYDVKM. V shed 5 bases, J shed 7 bases, and the junction held 14 bases outside the gene matches.

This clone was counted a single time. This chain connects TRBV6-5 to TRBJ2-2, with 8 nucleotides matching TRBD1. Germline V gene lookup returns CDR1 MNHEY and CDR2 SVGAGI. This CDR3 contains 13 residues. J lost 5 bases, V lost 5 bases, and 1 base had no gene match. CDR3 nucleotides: TGTGCCAGCAGTCGGACAGGGACCGGGGAGCTGTTTTTT. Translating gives CASSRTGTGELFF.

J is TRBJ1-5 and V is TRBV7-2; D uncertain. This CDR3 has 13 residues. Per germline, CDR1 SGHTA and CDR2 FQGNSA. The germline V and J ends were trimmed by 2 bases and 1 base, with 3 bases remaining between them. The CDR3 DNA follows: TGTGCCAGCAGCTTATCAAGCAATCAGCCCCAGCATTTT. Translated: CASSLSSNQPQHF.

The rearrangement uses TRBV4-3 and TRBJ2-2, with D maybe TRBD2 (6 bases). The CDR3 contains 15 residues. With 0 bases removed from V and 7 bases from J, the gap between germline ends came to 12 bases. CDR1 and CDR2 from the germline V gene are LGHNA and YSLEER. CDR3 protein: CASSQDGAGGGELFF. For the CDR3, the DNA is TGCGCCAGCAGCCAAGACGGGGCCGGGGGCGGGGAGCTGTTTTTT.

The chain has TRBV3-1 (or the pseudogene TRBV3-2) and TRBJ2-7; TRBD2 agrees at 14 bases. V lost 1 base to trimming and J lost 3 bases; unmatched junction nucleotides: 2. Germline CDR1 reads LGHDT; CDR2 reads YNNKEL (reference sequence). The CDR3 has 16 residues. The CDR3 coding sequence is TGTGCCAGCAGCCAAGGGACTAGCGGGAGGTTCTACGAGCAGTACTTC. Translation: CASSQGTSGRFYEQYF.

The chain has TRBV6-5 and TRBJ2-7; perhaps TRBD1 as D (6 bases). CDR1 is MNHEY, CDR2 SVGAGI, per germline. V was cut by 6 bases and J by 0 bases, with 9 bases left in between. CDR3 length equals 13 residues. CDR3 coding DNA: TGTGCCAGCAGAAGGGACAACTCCTACGAGCAGTACTTC. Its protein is CASRRDNSYEQYF.

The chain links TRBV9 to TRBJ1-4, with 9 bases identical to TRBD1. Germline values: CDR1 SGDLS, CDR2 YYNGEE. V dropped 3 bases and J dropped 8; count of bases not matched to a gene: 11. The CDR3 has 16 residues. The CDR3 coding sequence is TGTGCCAGCAGCGCCTACGGGGGACAGGGCAGGGAAAAACTGTTTTTT. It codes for CASSAYGGQGREKLFF.

The CDR3 is CASSQDRGQPQHF. The CDR3 DNA reads as TGCGCCAGCAGCCAAGATCGGGGTCAGCCCCAGCATTTT. The rearrangement joins TRBV4-3 to TRBJ1-5; D not resolved. Germline V gene lookup returns CDR1 LGHNA and CDR2 YSLEER. V lost 0 bases and J lost 6, with 6 bases in between. The CDR3 sequence is 13 residues long.

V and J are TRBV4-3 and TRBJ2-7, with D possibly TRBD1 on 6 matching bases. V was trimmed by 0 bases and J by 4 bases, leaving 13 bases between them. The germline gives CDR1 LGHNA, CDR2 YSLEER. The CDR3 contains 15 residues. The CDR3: CASSQEDRRPYEQYF. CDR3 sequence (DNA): TGCGCCAGCAGCCAAGAAGACAGGCGACCATACGAGCAGTACTTC.

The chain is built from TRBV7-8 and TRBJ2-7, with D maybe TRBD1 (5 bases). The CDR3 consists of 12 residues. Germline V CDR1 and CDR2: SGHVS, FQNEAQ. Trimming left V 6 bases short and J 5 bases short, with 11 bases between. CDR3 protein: CASSPGNHEQYF. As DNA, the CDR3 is TGTGCCAGCAGTCCAGGGAACCACGAGCAGTACTTC.

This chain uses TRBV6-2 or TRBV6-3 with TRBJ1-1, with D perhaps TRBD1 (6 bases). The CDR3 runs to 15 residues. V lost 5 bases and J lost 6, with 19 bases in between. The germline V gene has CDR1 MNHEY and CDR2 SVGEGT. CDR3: CASSRPPGQISEAFF. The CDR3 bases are TGTGCCAGCAGTCGCCCACCGGGACAAATTTCTGAAGCTTTCTTT.

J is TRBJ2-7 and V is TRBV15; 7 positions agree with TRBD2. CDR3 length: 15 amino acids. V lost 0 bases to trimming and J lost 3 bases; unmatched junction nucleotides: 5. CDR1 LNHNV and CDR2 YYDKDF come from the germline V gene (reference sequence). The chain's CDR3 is CATSRDSSGGYEQYF. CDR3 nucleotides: TGTGCCACCAGCAGAGATAGCTCGGGGGGCTACGAGCAGTACTTC.

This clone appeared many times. The CDR3 loop reads CASRLQLAGGSYNEQFF. The CDR3 region has the DNA TGCGCCAGCCGACTACAACTGGCGGGCGGCTCCTACAATGAGCAGTTCTTC. This chain joins TRBV4-1 and TRBJ2-1; D possibly corresponds to TRBD2 (5 bases). This CDR3 comprises 17 residues. Germline V gene data show CDR1 as MGHRA and CDR2 as YSYEKL. Trimming pared 8 bases from V and 0 bases from J, leaving 20 bases between.

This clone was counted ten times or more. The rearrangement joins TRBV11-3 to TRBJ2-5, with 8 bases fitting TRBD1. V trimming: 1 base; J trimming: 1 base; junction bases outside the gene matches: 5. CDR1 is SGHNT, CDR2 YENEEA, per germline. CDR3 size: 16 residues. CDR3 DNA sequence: TGTGCCAGCAGCTTAGGGGACAGGAGTCTCCAAGAGACCCAGTACTTC. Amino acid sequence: CASSLGDRSLQETQYF. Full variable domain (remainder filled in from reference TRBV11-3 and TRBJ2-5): EAGVVQSPRYKIIEKKQPVAFWCNPISGHNTLYWYLQNLGQGPELLIRYENEEAVDDSQLPKDRFSAERLKGVDSTLKIQPAELGDSAVYLCASSLGDRSLQETQYFGPGTRLLVL.

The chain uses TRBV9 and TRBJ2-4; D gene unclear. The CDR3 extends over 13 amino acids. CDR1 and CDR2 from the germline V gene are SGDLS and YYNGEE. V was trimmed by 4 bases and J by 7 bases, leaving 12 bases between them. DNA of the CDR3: TGTGCCAGCAGCCCTTCCATCGGGAACATTCAGTACTTC. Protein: CASSPSIGNIQYF.

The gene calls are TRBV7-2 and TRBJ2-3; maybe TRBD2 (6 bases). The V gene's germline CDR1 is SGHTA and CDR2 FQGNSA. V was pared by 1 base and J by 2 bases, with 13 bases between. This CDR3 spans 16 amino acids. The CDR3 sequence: CASSLVSGTLTDTQYF. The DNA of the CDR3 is TGTGCCAGCAGCTTAGTATCCGGGACTCTCACAGATACGCAGTATTTT.

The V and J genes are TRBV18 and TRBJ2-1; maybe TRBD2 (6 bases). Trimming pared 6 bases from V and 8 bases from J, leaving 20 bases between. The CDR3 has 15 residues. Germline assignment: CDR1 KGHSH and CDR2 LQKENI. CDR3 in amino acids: CASSPGTLPGDEQFF. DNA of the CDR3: TGTGCCAGCTCCCCCGGGACTCTACCGGGGGATGAGCAGTTCTTC.

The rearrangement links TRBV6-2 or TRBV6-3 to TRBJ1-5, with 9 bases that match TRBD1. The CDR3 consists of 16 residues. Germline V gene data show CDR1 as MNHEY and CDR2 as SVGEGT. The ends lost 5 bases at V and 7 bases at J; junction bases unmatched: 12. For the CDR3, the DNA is TGTGCCAGCAGTGCTCAATGGACAGGGGCACGGCAGCCCCAGCATTTT. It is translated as CASSAQWTGARQPQHF.

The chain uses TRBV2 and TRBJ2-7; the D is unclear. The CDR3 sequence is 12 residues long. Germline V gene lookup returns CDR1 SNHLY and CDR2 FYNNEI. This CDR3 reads CAYLSTTYEQYF. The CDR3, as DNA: TGTGCTTATCTTTCAACAACCTACGAGCAGTACTTC.

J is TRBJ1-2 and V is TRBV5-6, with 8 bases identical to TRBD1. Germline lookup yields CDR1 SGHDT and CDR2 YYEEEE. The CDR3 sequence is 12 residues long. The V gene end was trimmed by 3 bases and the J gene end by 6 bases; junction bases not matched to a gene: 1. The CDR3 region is CASSWDRNGYTF. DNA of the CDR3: TGTGCCAGCAGCTGGGACAGGAATGGCTACACCTTC.

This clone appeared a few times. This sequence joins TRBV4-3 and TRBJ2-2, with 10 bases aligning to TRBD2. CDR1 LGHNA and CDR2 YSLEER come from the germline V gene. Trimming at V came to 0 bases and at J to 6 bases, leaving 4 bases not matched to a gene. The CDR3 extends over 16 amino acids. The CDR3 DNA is TGCGCCAGCAGCCAAGAACCAGCGGGGGGGGCCGGGGAGCTGTTTTTT. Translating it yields CASSQEPAGGAGELFF.

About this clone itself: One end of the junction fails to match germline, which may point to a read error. The CDR3 spells CASSRPDRTIF. The CDR3 nucleotides read TGTGCCAGCAGCAGACCGGACAGGACGATCTTC. This chain uses TRBV5-4 with TRBJ1-2, with 7 nucleotides matching TRBD1. This CDR3 is built from 11 residues. Germline V gene lookup returns CDR1 SGHNT and CDR2 YYREEE (reference sequence).

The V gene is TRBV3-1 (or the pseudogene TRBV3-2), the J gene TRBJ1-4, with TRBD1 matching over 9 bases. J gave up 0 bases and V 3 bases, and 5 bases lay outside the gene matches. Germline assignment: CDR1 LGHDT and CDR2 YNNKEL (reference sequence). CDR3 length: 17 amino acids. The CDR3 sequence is CASSHVGQGTTNEKLFF. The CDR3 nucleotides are TGTGCCAGCAGCCACGTCGGACAGGGGACAACTAATGAAAAACTGTTTTTT.

Here the CDR3 DNA reads TGCGCCAGCAGCTTGTCAGGGATCGGCTACACCTTC. Residues: CASSLSGIGYTF. The chain has TRBV5-1 and TRBJ1-2; TRBD1 might be the D (5 bases). The CDR3 has 12 residues. Germline V gene sequence: CDR1 SGHRS, CDR2 YFSETQ. Trimming stripped 1 base from V and 8 bases from J, with 9 bases between. Together with reference TRBV5-1 and TRBJ1-2, the CDR3 gives the full variable domain: KAGVTQTPRYLIKTRGQQVTLSCSPISGHRSVSWYQQTPGQGLQFLFEYFSETQRNKGNFPGRFSGRQFSNSRSEMNVSTLELGDSALYLCASSLSGIGYTFGSGTRLTVV.

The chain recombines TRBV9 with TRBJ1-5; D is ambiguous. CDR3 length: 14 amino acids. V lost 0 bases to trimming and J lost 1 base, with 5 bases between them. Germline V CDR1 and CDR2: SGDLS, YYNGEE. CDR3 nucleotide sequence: TGTGCCAGCAGCGTAGGAGCAAGCAATCAGCCCCAGCATTTT. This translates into CASSVGASNQPQHF.